These 26 T cell receptor beta chains share one sample of origin, sequenced in a study of cytomegalovirus exposure and HLA in healthy donors. The protocol was immunoSEQ multiplex PCR, while the TCRdb copy is restricted to in-frame clones and leaves out a portion. This sample carries 200,000 or so clones, around 88% of them seen once, and the ten largest clones take 2.5% to 3.5%. Material for sequencing was PBMCs. Source of these receptors: a woman between 18 and 29 years old in good health and CMV-seronegative.

The chain employs TRBV2 and TRBJ2-1, with 9 bases aligning to TRBD2. Trimming took 6 bases from V and 4 from J; bases not matched to a gene: 4. The length of the CDR3 is 14 residues. The V gene's germline CDR1 is SNHLY and CDR2 FYNNEI. In nucleotides, the CDR3 is TGTGCCAGCAGAAGACTAGCGGAGTACAATGAGCAGTTCTTC. This translates into CASRRLAEYNEQFF.

The chain is built from TRBV5-1 and TRBJ1-4, with a possible D match to TRBD1 (5 bases). Trimming shortened V by 0 bases and J by 3 bases, and 9 bases separated the two germline ends. The germline V gene has CDR1 SGHRS and CDR2 YFSETQ. There are 15 residues in the CDR3. The DNA for the CDR3 is TGCGCCAGCAGCTTGGGCTCAGGGTCTAATGAAAAACTGTTTTTT. Its protein product is CASSLGSGSNEKLFF.

This chain links TRBV19 with TRBJ2-7; the match to TRBD2 covers 9 bases. This CDR3 region has 14 residues. Germline V gene data show CDR1 as LNHDA and CDR2 as SQIVND (reference sequence). V shed 5 bases, J shed 3 bases, and the junction held 5 bases outside the gene matches. The CDR3: CASSPQREVYEQYF. Here the CDR3 DNA reads TGTGCCAGTAGTCCACAGCGGGAGGTCTACGAGCAGTACTTC.

This clone was counted only a few times. The CDR3 sequence: CATNTGGGYTF. CDR3 DNA sequence: TGTGCCACTAACACAGGGGGCGGCTACACCTTC. The V and J genes are TRBV15 and TRBJ1-2, with 9 bases lining up with TRBD1. The germline V gene encodes CDR1 LNHNV and CDR2 YYDKDF (reference sequence). This CDR3 comprises 11 residues. V shed 9 bases and J 8 bases; nucleotides not matched to a gene: 4.

The chain is built from TRBV10-2 and TRBJ1-1; D uncertain. The CDR3 runs 15 residues. Trimming stripped 4 bases from V and 0 bases from J, with 12 bases between. CDR1 is WSHSY and CDR2 is SAAADI in the germline V gene. The CDR3 sequence: CASSGLQKMNTEAFF. The CDR3, as DNA: TGCGCCAGCAGTGGCTTACAGAAAATGAACACTGAAGCTTTCTTT.

The chain uses TRBV11-1 and TRBJ2-7; D is ambiguous. The CDR3 contains 12 residues. Trimming removed 4 bases from V and 0 bases from J, with 4 bases in between. Germline CDR1 is SGHAT and CDR2 is FQDESV (reference sequence). The CDR3 protein is CASSSTSYEQYF. The CDR3 bases are TGTGCCAGCAGCTCTACCTCCTACGAGCAGTACTTC.

This clone was counted ten times or more. This CDR3 reads CASSEGTGWVENEQFF. The CDR3 coding sequence is TGTGCCAGCAGCGAAGGGACAGGGTGGGTGGAAAATGAGCAGTTCTTC. The chain links TRBV11-2 to TRBJ2-1; TRBD1 aligns across 9 bases. This CDR3 has 16 amino acids. The V gene end was trimmed by 5 bases and the J gene end by 7 bases; junction bases not matched to a gene: 12. Germline CDR1 and CDR2: SGHAT and FQNNGV.

The count of this clone is one. The chain combines TRBV5-4 with TRBJ2-5, with TRBD2 identical over 8 bases. The V segment lost 4 bases and the J segment 4 bases; nucleotides outside the gene matches: 3. This CDR3 spans 13 amino acids. CDR1 and CDR2 from the germline V gene are SGHNT and YYREEE (reference sequence). The CDR3: CASSLLAGETQYF. The CDR3 nucleotides are TGTGCCAGCAGCCTTCTAGCGGGAGAGACCCAGTACTTC. The full variable domain, completed using reference TRBV5-4 and TRBJ2-5, is ETGVTQSPTHLIKTRGQQVTLRCSSQSGHNTVSWYQQALGQGPQFIFQYYREEENGRGNFPPRFSGLQFPNYSSELNVNALELDDSALYLCASSLLAGETQYFGPGTRLLVL.

Turning to this clone: One junction end does not reproduce the germline sequence, and a read error may be involved. The J gene is TRBJ2-1, the V gene TRBV6-5, with 9 bases aligning to TRBD2. CDR1 is MNHEY and CDR2 is SVGAGI in the germline V gene. The CDR3 spans 15 residues. The CDR3 bases are TGTGCCAGCAGTGACTCGGGACTAGCAGCCAATGAGCAGTTCTTC. This gives the protein CASSDSGLAANEQFF.

The genes are TRBV30 and TRBJ2-7, with 8 bases fitting TRBD1. With 3 bases clipped from V and 5 bases from J, the junction kept 6 bases outside the gene matches. Germline-derived CDR1 and CDR2 are GTSNPN and SVGIG (reference sequence). CDR3 length: 13 residues. In DNA form, the CDR3 reads TGTGCCTGGAGCAGACAGGGGAGTGACGAGCAGTACTTC. This translates into CAWSRQGSDEQYF.

This clone occurred once. The chain uses TRBV15 and TRBJ2-3, with D possibly being TRBD1 (6 bases). The germline V gene encodes CDR1 LNHNV and CDR2 YYDKDF (reference sequence). V was shortened by 4 bases and J by 3 bases, with 14 bases between the two germline ends. The CDR3 length is 15 residues. Written as DNA, the CDR3 is TGTGCCACCAGCAACAGGGTCTTGGTTACAGATACGCAGTATTTT. Residues: CATSNRVLVTDTQYF.

The chain links TRBV30 to TRBJ1-4; 12 positions agree with TRBD1. V gave up 7 bases and J gave up 6 bases; unmatched junction bases: 9. CDR3 length equals 15 residues. Germline loops: CDR1 GTSNPN, CDR2 SVGIG (reference sequence). CDR3 sequence (DNA): TGTGCCTCTCCGGGACAGGGGGCGTCACATGAAAAACTGTTTTTT. Its protein product is CASPGQGASHEKLFF.

The genes are TRBV15 and TRBJ2-3, with 11 bases lining up with TRBD2. J gave up 5 bases and V 1 base, and 11 bases lay outside the gene matches. The CDR3 contains 18 residues. The V gene's germline CDR1 is LNHNV and CDR2 YYDKDF (reference sequence). The CDR3 DNA follows: TGTGCCACCAGCAGAGCCCCGGTACTAGCGGGAGATGTAGATACGCAGTATTTT. This encodes CATSRAPVLAGDVDTQYF.

The chain uses TRBV9 and TRBJ1-4; D remains ambiguous. The CDR3 loop spans 13 amino acids. V dropped 0 bases and J dropped 8 bases, with 8 bases sitting between them. From germline, CDR1 is SGDLS and CDR2 YYNGEE. The CDR3 reads CASSVAVEEKLFF. In DNA, the CDR3 is TGTGCCAGCAGCGTAGCTGTTGAGGAAAAACTGTTTTTT.

The chain recombines TRBV28 with TRBJ1-3; no clear D gene. The V gene lost 3 bases and the J gene lost 0 bases, with 12 bases spanning the gap. The CDR3 is 16 amino acids. Per the germline V gene, CDR1 is MDHEN and CDR2 is SYDVKM. CDR3 residues: CASSFSGGDSGNTIYF. The CDR3 DNA follows: TGTGCCAGCAGTTTCAGTGGCGGGGACTCTGGAAACACCATATATTTT.

The V call is TRBV6-1, the J call TRBJ2-3, with TRBD2 matching 7 bases. The CDR3 loop spans 11 amino acids. Germline CDR1 MNHNS, CDR2 SASEGT. Trimming took 8 bases from V and 9 from J; bases not matched to a gene: 5. CDR3 bases: TGTGCCAGCGGGGGGGGGAACACGCAGTATTTT. This translates into CASGGGNTQYF.

The chain uses TRBV7-2 and TRBJ2-7; D is possibly TRBD1 (6 bases). Trimming cost V 7 bases and J 1 base, with 14 bases left between them. The CDR3 extends over 14 amino acids. CDR1 SGHTA and CDR2 FQGNSA come from the germline V gene. This CDR3 is CASTLQTGSYEQYF. The CDR3 DNA is TGTGCCAGCACCCTACAGACAGGATCCTACGAGCAGTACTTC.

The chain couples TRBV15 to TRBJ2-5; the D gene is possibly TRBD2 (6 bases). The CDR3 extends over 15 amino acids. The V and J ends lost 0 bases and 4 bases respectively, with 12 bases between them. Germline lookup yields CDR1 LNHNV and CDR2 YYDKDF (reference sequence). The CDR3 DNA reads as TGTGCCACCAGCAGAGATGGAGGGGAAGTAGAGACCCAGTACTTC. Translating it yields CATSRDGGEVETQYF.

V is TRBV5-1 and J is TRBJ2-5; D remains ambiguous. CDR1 and CDR2 (germline): SGHRS, YFSETQ. V gave up 0 bases and J gave up 1 base, with 10 bases separating them. The CDR3 is 15 amino acids. The DNA for the CDR3 is TGCGCCAGCAGCTTGGGCGGTAAAACCCAAGAGACCCAGTACTTC. It specifies CASSLGGKTQETQYF.

This clone was observed a handful of times. This chain links TRBV29-1 with TRBJ2-7; D is perhaps TRBD1 (6 bases). V lost 5 bases, J lost 3 bases, and 8 bases lay in between. The CDR3 runs to 11 residues. Germline lookup yields CDR1 SQVTM and CDR2 ANQGSEA. The CDR3 DNA reads as TGCAGCGTTCAGGGGAACTACGAGCAGTACTTC. Residues: CSVQGNYEQYF.

The chain combines TRBV5-1 with TRBJ1-4, with 10 nucleotides matching TRBD1. The CDR3 runs 15 residues. Germline trimming cut 0 bases from V and 6 bases from J; bases unmatched to any gene: 2. The germline gives CDR1 SGHRS, CDR2 YFSETQ. CDR3 loop: CASSLAGTGDEKLFF. The CDR3 bases are TGCGCCAGCAGCTTGGCAGGGACAGGGGATGAAAAACTGTTTTTT.

The rearrangement joins TRBV19 to TRBJ1-4; perhaps TRBD1 as D (5 bases). V lost 3 bases to trimming and J lost 8 bases, with 16 bases between them. Looked up from germline, CDR1 is LNHDA and CDR2 is SQIVND (reference sequence). This CDR3 is 15 amino acids long. The CDR3 coding sequence is TGTGCCAGTAGTATTGGAGGGGCTCTGGGGGAAAAACTGTTTTTT. Amino acids: CASSIGGALGEKLFF.

The chain employs TRBV18 and TRBJ2-2; 8 bases agree with TRBD2. The germline gives CDR1 KGHSH, CDR2 LQKENI. Unmatched junction bases numbered 9, after V lost 2 bases and J lost 4 bases. This CDR3 is built from 17 residues. The CDR3 loop is CASSPFSGTEGTGELFF. In DNA form, the CDR3 reads TGTGCCAGCTCACCATTTAGCGGGACTGAGGGCACCGGGGAGCTGTTTTTT.

V is TRBV27 and J is TRBJ1-2; TRBD1 matches at 12 bases. The CDR3 runs to 15 residues. V gave up 2 bases and J gave up 8 bases; unmatched junction bases: 6. Per germline, CDR1 MNHEY and CDR2 SMNVEV (reference sequence). The CDR3 DNA follows: TGTGCCAGCAGTTTAACGGGACAGGGGGCGCACGGCTACACCTTC. It encodes CASSLTGQGAHGYTF.

V gene TRBV4-1 combines with J gene TRBJ1-5; 8 nucleotides line up with TRBD1. Germline lookup yields CDR1 MGHRA and CDR2 YSYEKL. This CDR3 has 15 amino acids. With V trimmed by 2 bases and J by 4 bases, 4 bases remained unmatched. CDR3 sequence: CASSQSDRANQPQHF. In DNA, the CDR3 is TGCGCCAGCAGCCAATCGGACAGGGCAAATCAGCCCCAGCATTTT.

The gene calls are TRBV25-1 and TRBJ2-3, with TRBD2 matching 13 bases. This CDR3 region has 15 residues. Germline V gene data show CDR1 as MGHDK and CDR2 as SYGVNS. The V segment lost 4 bases and the J segment 8 bases; nucleotides outside the gene matches: 6. For the CDR3, the DNA is TGTGCCAGCAGTGGACTAGCGGGAGGACGAGGTACGCAGTATTTT. It translates to CASSGLAGGRGTQYF.